This T cell receptor (beta chain) was retrieved from a study of somatic mutations in cytotoxic T cells in rheumatoid arthritis. Study as a whole: After diagnosis, patient blood (under 34 ml EDTA) was drawn right away, before any treatment was given. The study's findings and limits: Over 20% of CD8+ cells belonged to the largest CD8+ clone in about an eighth of the roughly 60 patients. Patients with rheumatoid arthritis did not differ significantly from age-matched healthy controls in CD8+ T-cell clonality.

This clone was recorded only once. Its target is unknown. The table came from immunoSEQ multiplex PCR; TCRdb's copy has only in-frame clones and leaves some out. The table lists approximately 14,000 clones, 78% of them singletons. The sample consisted of CD8+ T cells sorted from blood. This receptor was obtained from an adult with rheumatoid arthritis.

As DNA, the CDR3 is TGTGCCAGTAGTATTCAAGATTATAGCAATCAGCCCCAGCATTTT. Protein sequence: CASSIQDYSNQPQHF. The chain is built from TRBV19 and TRBJ1-5; no reliable D call. The V end was cut by 3 bases, the J end by 0 bases, with 9 bases between. This CDR3 spans 15 amino acids. Germline-derived CDR1 and CDR2 are LNHDA and SQIVND (reference sequence).